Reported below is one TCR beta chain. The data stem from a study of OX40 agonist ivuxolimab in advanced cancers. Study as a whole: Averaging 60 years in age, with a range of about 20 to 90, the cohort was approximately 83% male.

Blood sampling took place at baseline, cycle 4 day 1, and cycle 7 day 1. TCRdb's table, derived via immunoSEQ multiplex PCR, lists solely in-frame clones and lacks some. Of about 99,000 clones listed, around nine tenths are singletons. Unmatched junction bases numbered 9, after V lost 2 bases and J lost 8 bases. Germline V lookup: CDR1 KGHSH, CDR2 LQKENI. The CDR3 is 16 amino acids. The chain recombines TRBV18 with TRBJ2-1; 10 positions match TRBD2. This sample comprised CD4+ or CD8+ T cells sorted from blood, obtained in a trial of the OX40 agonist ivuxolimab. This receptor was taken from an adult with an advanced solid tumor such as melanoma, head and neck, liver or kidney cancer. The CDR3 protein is CASSPSLLAGEDEQFF. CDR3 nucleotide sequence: TGTGCCAGCTCACCATCTTTGCTAGCGGGAGAGGATGAGCAGTTCTTC.